This T cell receptor (beta chain) emerged from a study of beta chain features in type 1 diabetes. Study details: 107,917,701 sorted cells were examined across all samples.

A remark on this clone: Antigen: not known. The identical CDR3 is also encoded by other nucleotide sequences in the sample.

This CDR3 has 14 amino acids. Germline values: CDR1 MDHEN, CDR2 SYDVKM. The V end lost 8 bases, the J end lost 1 base, and 13 bases lay between the germline ends. Reverse transcription of all isolated RNA meant that expressed TCRB transcripts were sequenced. Clones were sequenced by immunoSEQ multiplex PCR, and TCRdb holds only the in-frame ones, with some missing. The sample carries hundreds of thousands of clones, around a sixth recorded once. Notes on the study in general: Type 1 diabetes patients had TCRB CDR3s that were shorter (moderately but significantly so) in all four CD4+ subsets. VDJ junctions from type 1 diabetes patients carried fewer insertions and larger deletions.

The TCR comes from a man aged 18 to 30 in good health. Sequenced material: naive CD4+ T cells from blood. The chain couples TRBV28 to TRBJ2-3; TRBD2 might be the D (5 bases). CDR3 in amino acids: CASSPAGGTDTQYF. The DNA for the CDR3 is TGTGCCAGCTCTCCCGCGGGTGGCACAGATACGCAGTATTTT.